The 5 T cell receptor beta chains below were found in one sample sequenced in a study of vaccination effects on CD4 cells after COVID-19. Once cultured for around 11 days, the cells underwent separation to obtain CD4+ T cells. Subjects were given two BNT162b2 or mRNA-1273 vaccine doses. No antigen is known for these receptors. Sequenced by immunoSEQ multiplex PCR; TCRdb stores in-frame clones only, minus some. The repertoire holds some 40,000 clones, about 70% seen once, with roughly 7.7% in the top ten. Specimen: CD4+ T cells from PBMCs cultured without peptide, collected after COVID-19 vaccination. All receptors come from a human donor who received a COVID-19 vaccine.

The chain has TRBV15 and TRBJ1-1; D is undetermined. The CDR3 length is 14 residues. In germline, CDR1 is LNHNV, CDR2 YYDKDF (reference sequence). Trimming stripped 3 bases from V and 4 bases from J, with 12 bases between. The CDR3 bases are TGTGCCACCAGCAGTAAACGGGTGGGCACTGAAGCTTTCTTT. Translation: CATSSKRVGTEAFF.

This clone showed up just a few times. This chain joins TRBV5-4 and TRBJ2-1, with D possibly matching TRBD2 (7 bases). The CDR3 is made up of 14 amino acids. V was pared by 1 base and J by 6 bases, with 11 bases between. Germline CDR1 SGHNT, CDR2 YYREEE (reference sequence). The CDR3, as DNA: TGTGCCAGCAGCTTGTCACGGGGGGCCAATGAGCAGTTCTTC. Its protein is CASSLSRGANEQFF.

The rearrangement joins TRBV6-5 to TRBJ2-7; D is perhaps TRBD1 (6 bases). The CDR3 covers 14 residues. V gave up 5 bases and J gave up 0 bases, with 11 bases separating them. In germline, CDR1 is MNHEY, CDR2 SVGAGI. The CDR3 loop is CASSLDRNSYEQYF. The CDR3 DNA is TGTGCCAGCAGTCTCGACAGGAACTCCTACGAGCAGTACTTC.

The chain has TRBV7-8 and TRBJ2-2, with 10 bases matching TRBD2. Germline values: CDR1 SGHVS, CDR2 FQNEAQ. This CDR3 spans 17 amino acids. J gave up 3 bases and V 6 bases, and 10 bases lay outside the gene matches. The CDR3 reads CASRRERGGLDTGELFF. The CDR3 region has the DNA TGTGCCAGCAGGAGAGAGCGGGGGGGCCTCGACACCGGGGAGCTGTTTTTT. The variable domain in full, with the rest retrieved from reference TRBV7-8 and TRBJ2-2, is GAGVSQSPRYKVAKRGQDVALRCDPISGHVSLFWYQQALGQGPEFLTYFQNEAQLDKSGLPSDRFFAERPEGSVSTLKIQRTQQEDSAVYLCASRRERGGLDTGELFFGEGSRLTVL.

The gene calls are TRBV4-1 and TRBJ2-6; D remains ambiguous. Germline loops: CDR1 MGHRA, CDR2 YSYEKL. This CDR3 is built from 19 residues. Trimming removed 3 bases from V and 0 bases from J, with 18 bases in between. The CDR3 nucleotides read TGCGCCAGCAGCCAGCCTCTTGAAGACTGGGACTCTGGGGCCAACGTCCTGACTTTC. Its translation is CASSQPLEDWDSGANVLTF.